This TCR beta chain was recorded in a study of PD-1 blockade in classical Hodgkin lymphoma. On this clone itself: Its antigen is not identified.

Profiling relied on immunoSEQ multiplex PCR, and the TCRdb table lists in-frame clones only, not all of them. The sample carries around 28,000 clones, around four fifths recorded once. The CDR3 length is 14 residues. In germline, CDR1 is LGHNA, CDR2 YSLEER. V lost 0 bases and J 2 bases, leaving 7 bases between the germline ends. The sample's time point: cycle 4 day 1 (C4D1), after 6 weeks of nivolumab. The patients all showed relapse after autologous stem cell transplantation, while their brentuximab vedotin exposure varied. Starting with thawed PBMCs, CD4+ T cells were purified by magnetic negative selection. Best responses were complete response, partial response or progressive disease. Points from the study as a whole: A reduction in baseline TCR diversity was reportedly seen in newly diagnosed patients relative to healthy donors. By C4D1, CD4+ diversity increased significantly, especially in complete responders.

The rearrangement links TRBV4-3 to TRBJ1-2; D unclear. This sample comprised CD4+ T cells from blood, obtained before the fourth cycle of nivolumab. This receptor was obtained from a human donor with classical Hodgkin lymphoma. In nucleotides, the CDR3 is TGCGCCAGCAGCCAAGAGATGAGAAACTATGGCTACACCTTC. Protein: CASSQEMRNYGYTF.